Below, 3 T cell receptor beta chains from the same sample are listed, as sequenced in a study of cytomegalovirus exposure and HLA in healthy donors. Use of 60 Vbeta and 13 Jbeta primers characterized the PCR. Sequencing was performed with immunoSEQ multiplex PCR; in TCRdb, only in-frame clones are kept and a portion is missing. Of tens of thousands of clones in the sample, 7.6% were seen once. Sequencing was carried out using PBMCs. Receptors were obtained from a man aged 50-59 years in good health and CMV-seronegative.

This clone came up a few times. This chain links TRBV2 with TRBJ2-1, with TRBD2 matching 14 bases. With 1 base clipped from V and 7 bases from J, the junction kept 9 bases outside the gene matches. CDR1 SNHLY and CDR2 FYNNEI come from the germline V gene. This CDR3 spans 18 amino acids. The CDR3: CASSEEGLAGASANEQFF. The CDR3 DNA is TGTGCCAGCAGTGAAGAGGGACTAGCGGGAGCATCGGCTAATGAGCAGTTCTTC. The full variable domain, in which reference TRBV2 and TRBJ2-1 provide the parts outside the CDR3, is EPEVTQTPSHQVTQMGQEVILRCVPISNHLYFYWYRQILGQKVEFLVSFYNNEISEKSEIFDDQFSVERPDGSNFTLKIRSTKLEDSAMYFCASSEEGLAGASANEQFFGPGTRLTVL.

This clone was detected a few times. The CDR3 region is CASNEQGYSNQPQHF. Written as DNA, the CDR3 is TGTGCCAGCAACGAACAGGGTTATAGCAATCAGCCCCAGCATTTT. The chain uses TRBV9 and TRBJ1-5, with TRBD1 as a possible D gene (6 bases). Germline V gene sequence: CDR1 SGDLS, CDR2 YYNGEE. There are 15 residues in the CDR3. The V end lost 6 bases, the J end lost 0 bases, and 13 bases lay between the germline ends.

The chain carries TRBV7-3 and TRBJ2-7; TRBD1 matches 9 bases. CDR1 SGHTA and CDR2 FQGTGA come from the germline V gene. CDR3 length: 16 amino acids. Trimming removed 2 bases from V and 4 bases from J; junction bases left unmatched: 9. The CDR3 bases are TGTGCCAGCAGCTTATTACCCGGACAGGGGCTTTACGAGCAGTACTTC. As protein: CASSLLPGQGLYEQYF. Together with reference TRBV7-3 and TRBJ2-7, the CDR3 gives the full variable domain: GAGVSQTPSNKVTEKGKYVELRCDPISGHTALYWYRQSLGQGPEFLIYFQGTGAADDSGLPNDRFFAVRPEGSVSTLKIQRTERGDSAVYLCASSLLPGQGLYEQYFGPGTRLTVT.